The 16 T cell receptor beta chains reported below all come from one sample, sequenced in a study of identical twins. One entry per CDR3 protein, called by TCRdb with MiXCR from the 5' RACE reads. Altogether about 200,000 distinct CDR3 sequences are present, less than 10% being singletons, with the ten largest covering approximately 5.1%. Sample: memory (CD45RO+) T cells sorted from blood. Source of these receptors: a woman under 30 in good health.

The V call is TRBV9, the J call TRBJ2-7; 9 bases are shared with TRBD2. V shed 4 bases, J shed 6 bases, and the junction held 11 bases outside the gene matches. The CDR3 totals 15 residues. The germline V gene has CDR1 SGDLS and CDR2 YYNGEE. As DNA, the CDR3 is TGTGCCAGCAGCCCCCACGGACTAGCGAGGCTCGAGCAGTACTTC. Translating gives CASSPHGLARLEQYF.

The chain has TRBV12-3 or TRBV12-4 and TRBJ2-3; 10 nucleotides match TRBD2. CDR3 length: 19 residues. J was trimmed by 2 bases and V by 5 bases; bases with no gene match: 16. The CDR3 loop reads CASSLTGTSVPITTDTQYF. The CDR3 region has the DNA TGTGCCAGCAGTCTTACCGGGACTAGCGTGCCGATTACCACAGATACGCAGTATTTT.

This clonotype occurred a few times. The chain has TRBV5-1 and TRBJ2-2; D uncertain. The CDR3 length is 15 residues. V was pared by 3 bases and J by 6 bases, with 15 bases between. CDR1 and CDR2 (germline): SGHRS, YFSETQ. Written as DNA, the CDR3 is TGCGCCAGCAGCTCCCGGGTCTCGATCCCCGGGGAGCTGTTTTTT. This gives the protein CASSSRVSIPGELFF.

This clonotype was seen many times. This chain connects TRBV10-3 to TRBJ2-2, with 12 bases fitting TRBD2. The CDR3 covers 15 residues. The V gene's germline CDR1 is ENHRY and CDR2 SYGVKD. J gave up 4 bases and V 5 bases, and 2 bases lay outside the gene matches. In DNA form, the CDR3 reads TGTGCCATCAGTTCGACTAGCGGGGGCACCGGGGAGCTGTTTTTT. It yields the protein CAISSTSGGTGELFF.

Many counts were recorded for this clonotype. This chain joins TRBV5-1 and TRBJ2-3; D unresolved. The V end was cut by 0 bases, the J end by 4 bases, with 9 bases between. The CDR3 spans 14 residues. Germline V gene data show CDR1 as SGHRS and CDR2 as YFSETQ. In nucleotides, the CDR3 is TGCGCCAGCAGCTTGGACCAGCACTCAGATACGCAGTATTTT. This encodes CASSLDQHSDTQYF.

In its sample, this clonotype was seen many times. The J gene is TRBJ2-7, the V gene TRBV7-2, with 7 bases lining up with TRBD1. The CDR3 is 15 residues long. The germline V gene has CDR1 SGHTA and CDR2 FQGNSA. The ends lost 1 base at V and 9 bases at J; junction bases unmatched: 12. The CDR3 DNA reads as TGTGCCAGCAGCTTAGGTCTGGCAGGGGGTCAGGCGCAGTACTTC. Translation gives CASSLGLAGGQAQYF.

This clonotype was seen a few times. This rearrangement joins TRBV7-9 to TRBJ2-2; D unclear. CDR3 size: 15 residues. Between the trimmed V and J ends, which lost 5 bases and 1 base, there was a span of 11 bases. Germline CDR1 and CDR2: SEHNR and FQNEAQ (reference sequence). CDR3 sequence (DNA): TGTGCCAGCAGCCCTACCCCAAGGAACACCGGGGAGCTGTTTTTT. This sequence encodes CASSPTPRNTGELFF.

This clonotype showed up many times. The chain combines TRBV6-1 with TRBJ1-1, with D tentatively TRBD1 (5 bases). Germline CDR1 MNHNS, CDR2 SASEGT. Trimming took 5 bases from V and 9 from J, leaving 16 bases between them. This CDR3 has 13 residues. DNA of the CDR3: TGTGCCAGCAGTCGGGACCGCGACTATCAAGCTTTCTTT. Protein: CASSRDRDYQAFF.

This clonotype has only a few counts. The J gene is TRBJ1-5, the V gene TRBV20-1; D uncertain. V was shortened by 2 bases and J by 9 bases, with 11 bases between the two germline ends. CDR1 and CDR2 (germline): DFQATT, SNEGSKA (reference sequence). The CDR3 length is 12 residues. The CDR3 region has the DNA TGCAGTGCTAGAACGGCCTTTGGGCCCCAGCATTTT. Protein product: CSARTAFGPQHF.

This clonotype was detected many times. The rearrangement links TRBV27 to TRBJ1-5; D ambiguous. V shed 5 bases and J shed 11 bases, with 16 bases lying between them. Per germline, CDR1 MNHEY and CDR2 SMNVEV (reference sequence). This CDR3 is 13 amino acids long. The CDR3 reads CASSPRAPLSQHF. The CDR3 DNA reads as TGTGCCAGCAGTCCCCGGGCCCCCCTGTCCCAGCATTTT.

The V gene is TRBV27, the J gene TRBJ2-1, with TRBD2 as a possible D gene (6 bases). Looked up from germline, CDR1 is MNHEY and CDR2 is SMNVEV (reference sequence). This CDR3 has 15 residues. V was shortened by 5 bases and J by 3 bases, with 14 bases between the two germline ends. In nucleotides, the CDR3 is TGTGCCAGCAGTCCCCGCGGCGGGGTCTACAATGAGCAGTTCTTC. It specifies CASSPRGGVYNEQFF.

This clonotype was observed many times. The chain employs TRBV29-1 and TRBJ2-7; possibly TRBD2 for D (6 bases). The germline V gene has CDR1 SQVTM and CDR2 ANQGSEA. This CDR3 is 12 amino acids long. V lost 4 bases and J 1 base, leaving 8 bases between the germline ends. Here the CDR3 reads CSVVGRSYEQYF. The CDR3 DNA sequence: TGCAGCGTTGTCGGGAGATCCTACGAGCAGTACTTC.

The gene calls are TRBV9 and TRBJ2-5; no reliable D call. The CDR3 extends over 11 amino acids. Germline V lookup: CDR1 SGDLS, CDR2 YYNGEE. V lost 3 bases, J lost 4 bases, and 4 bases lay in between. This CDR3 is CASSGSETQYF. CDR3 DNA: TGTGCCAGCAGCGGATCAGAGACCCAGTACTTC.

A few counts support this clonotype. The chain is built from TRBV12-3 or TRBV12-4 and TRBJ2-1; D unresolved. V lost 5 bases, J lost 9 bases, and 8 bases lay in between. The CDR3 covers 11 residues. CDR3 coding DNA: TGTGCCAGCAGTCCTAGGCGTGAGCAGTTCTTC. Its protein is CASSPRREQFF.

This clonotype was detected many times. CDR3 DNA: TGTGCCAGCAGAAGGGATATGTCGGCCTACGAGCAGTACTTC. Translating it yields CASRRDMSAYEQYF. The chain employs TRBV6-1 and TRBJ2-7, with D hard to call. The CDR3 spans 14 residues. In germline, CDR1 is MNHNS, CDR2 SASEGT. Trimming took off 6 bases at V and 2 bases at J, with 14 bases between the two ends.

This chain links TRBV28 with TRBJ2-2; unclear D gene. The germline gives CDR1 MDHEN, CDR2 SYDVKM. The CDR3 runs to 14 residues. The V end was cut by 6 bases, the J end by 0 bases, with 8 bases between. CDR3 DNA sequence: TGTGCCAGCAGGACGGCCTCGAACACCGGGGAGCTGTTTTTT. Translation gives CASRTASNTGELFF.